The present T cell receptor (beta chain) was sequenced within a study of TIL therapy for anti-PD-1-resistant metastatic lung cancer. Germline assignment: CDR1 SGHNT and CDR2 YYREEE (reference sequence). Trimming removed 4 bases from V and 5 bases from J; junction bases left unmatched: 8. CDR3 length: 14 amino acids. Time point: pre-treatment sample, taken before nivolumab and TIL therapy. The libraries were made with immunoSEQ v3. Sequencing depth was 1.9 million or so read pairs for survey level, roughly 4.5-6 million for deep. The table came from immunoSEQ multiplex PCR; TCRdb's copy has only in-frame clones and leaves some out. This table holds tens of thousands of clones, about 70% found once. This clone occurred once.

The input for sequencing was blood, taken at baseline. The gene calls are TRBV5-4 and TRBJ2-7, with 8 nucleotides matching TRBD1. The origin of this receptor is a person aged 25 to 80 with non-small cell lung cancer. The CDR3 reads CASSPRTGRNEQYF. CDR3 DNA: TGTGCCAGCAGCCCTAGGACAGGGAGGAACGAGCAGTACTTC.